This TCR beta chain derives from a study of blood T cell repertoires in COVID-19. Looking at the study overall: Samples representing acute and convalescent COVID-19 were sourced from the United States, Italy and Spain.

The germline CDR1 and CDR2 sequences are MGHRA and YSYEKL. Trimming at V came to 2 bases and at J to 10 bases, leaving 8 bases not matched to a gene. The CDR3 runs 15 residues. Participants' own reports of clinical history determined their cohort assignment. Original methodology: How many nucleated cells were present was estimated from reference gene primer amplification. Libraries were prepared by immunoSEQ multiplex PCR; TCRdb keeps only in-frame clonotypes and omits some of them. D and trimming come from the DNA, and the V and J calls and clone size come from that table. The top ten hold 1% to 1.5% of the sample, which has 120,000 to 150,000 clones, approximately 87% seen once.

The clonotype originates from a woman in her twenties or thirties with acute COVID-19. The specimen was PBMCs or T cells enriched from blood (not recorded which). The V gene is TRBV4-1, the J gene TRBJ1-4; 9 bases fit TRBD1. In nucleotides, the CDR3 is TGCGCCAGCAGCCAACTGGACAGGGGCTTTGGAAAACTGTTTTTT. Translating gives CASSQLDRGFGKLFF.